This TCR beta chain was documented in a study of cytomegalovirus exposure and HLA in healthy donors. Amplification used 60 Vbeta primers and 13 Jbeta primers. Sequencing used immunoSEQ multiplex PCR; TCRdb keeps in-frame clones, though not all of them. Among approximately 160,000 clones listed, 77% were seen once. Trimming pared 6 bases from V and 0 bases from J, leaving 12 bases between. Germline V gene sequence: CDR1 MGHDK, CDR2 SYGVNS. This CDR3 region has 16 residues. Study observations and caveats: TCR association rates varied by HLA locus in a later analysis, with DRB1 highest and HLA-C lowest.

The table lists this clone with a few counts. Its matching antigen is unknown. This sequence was found in a male donor in good health and CMV-seropositive. The sequenced sample consisted of PBMCs. The rearrangement uses TRBV25-1 and TRBJ2-6; weak D call: TRBD1 (5 bases). The CDR3 sequence is CASSSTVRSGANVLTF. In nucleotides, the CDR3 is TGTGCCAGCAGCTCGACAGTTCGCTCTGGGGCCAACGTCCTGACTTTC.